This TCR beta chain was identified in a study of shared clonotypes between healthy human individuals. V gave up 5 bases and J gave up 0 bases; unmatched junction bases: 8. Germline assignment: CDR1 SEHNR and CDR2 FQNEAQ (reference sequence). This CDR3 has 17 residues. As for this clone: Antigen unknown.

The naive CD8 population came from CD45RO-negative cells selected for CCR7, without terminally differentiated effector memory CD45RA+ cells. The study, taken as a whole, reports: Clonotypes that were shared across a few donors made up about 4.5% of naive CD4 clonotypes.

Splitting of each subset's genomic DNA was done evenly across several immunoSEQ plates. Sequencing used immunoSEQ multiplex PCR; TCRdb keeps in-frame clones, though not all of them. Of millions of clones listed, about 92% are singletons. This chain connects TRBV7-9 to TRBJ2-3, with 10 bases matching TRBD2. Sequencing was done on a sample of naive CD8+ T cells from PBMCs. This sequence originates from a man between 18 and 35 years old in good health. Some clones in this sample may be carry-over from other donors' samples. The CDR3 sequence is CASSAGTSVSSTDTQYF. Here the CDR3 DNA reads TGTGCCAGCAGCGCCGGGACTAGCGTCTCTAGCACAGATACGCAGTATTTT. Complete variable domain (other parts from reference TRBV7-9 and TRBJ2-3): DTGVSQNPRHKITKRGQNVTFRCDPISEHNRLYWYRQTLGQGPEFLTYFQNEAQLEKSRLLSDRFSAERPKGSFSTLEIQRTEQGDSAMYLCASSAGTSVSSTDTQYFGPGTRLTVL.